This TCR beta chain was documented in a study of T-cell memory formation after mild COVID-19. In germline, CDR1 is SGDLS, CDR2 YYNGEE. The CDR3 covers 14 residues. V was clipped by 0 bases and J by 4 bases, with 9 bases between them. TCRdb re-called the 5' RACE reads with MiXCR, one entry per CDR3 protein. The sample yields about 190,000 distinct CDR3 sequences, over 20% seen once. The chain employs TRBV9 and TRBJ2-3; D assignment may be TRBD1 or TRBD2 (5 bases each). Material for sequencing was PBMCs or a T cell subset sorted from them (not recorded which). The TCR sequence derives from an adult woman who had mild COVID-19 (a few samples of this study predate the infection). Cell type and time point are not known. The DNA of the CDR3 is TGTGCCAGCAGCGTAGGAGGGGATGCAGATACGCAGTATTTT. It codes for CASSVGGDADTQYF.